These 31 T cell receptor beta chains were sequenced from one sample in a study of blood T cell repertoires in COVID-19 (dated by TCRdb to about 2020). Receptors were amplified or captured by the immunoSEQ multiplex PCR assay. TCRdb re-hosts the immuneACCESS table, in-frame sequences only. Its copies lack some clones; in the studies checked, an unresolved V gene accounts for under half of them, and the cause for the rest is not known. Recorded for this sample are 100,000 to 150,000 clones; roughly four fifths of them occurred a single time. The ten top clones hold around 6% of the sample. The sequenced sample consisted of peripheral blood. The receptors derive from a man aged 80 or over with COVID-19, enrolled during active disease.

The CDR3 here is CASRETSGRVRDTQYF. The CDR3 DNA sequence: TGTGCCAGCAGGGAGACTAGCGGCCGAGTTCGGGATACGCAGTATTTT. The genes are TRBV28 and TRBJ2-3; 9 nucleotides match TRBD2. The CDR3 runs to 16 residues. Germline trimming cut 6 bases from V and 6 bases from J; bases unmatched to any gene: 13. The germline CDR1 and CDR2 sequences are MDHEN and SYDVKM.

This clone has more than one count but fewer than ten. The rearrangement joins TRBV28 to TRBJ1-1, with 7 bases lining up with TRBD1. Germline V gives CDR1 MDHEN, CDR2 SYDVKM. The J segment lost 1 base and the V segment lost 5 bases, leaving 7 bases of the junction unmatched. The CDR3 runs to 15 residues. CDR3 coding DNA: TGTGCCAGCAGTGCCTGGACAGGCCAGAACACTGAAGCTTTCTTT. As protein: CASSAWTGQNTEAFF.

This chain links TRBV29-1 with TRBJ2-2, with D unresolved. Trimming removed 7 bases at V and 2 bases at J, with 8 bases between. The germline V gene has CDR1 SQVTM and CDR2 ANQGSEA. The CDR3 is 12 amino acids. The CDR3, as DNA: TGCAGCGCAGAACATAACACCGGGGAGCTGTTTTTT. This codes for CSAEHNTGELFF.

The chain joins TRBV6-2 or TRBV6-3 to TRBJ1-2, with D maybe TRBD1 (5 bases). With 0 bases removed from V and 9 bases from J, the gap between germline ends came to 20 bases. Germline assignment: CDR1 MNHEY and CDR2 SVGEGT. The CDR3 loop spans 16 amino acids. This CDR3 is CASSYSRVSGGARYTF. In DNA form, the CDR3 reads TGTGCCAGCAGTTACTCGCGAGTTTCCGGGGGAGCGCGCTACACCTTC.

This clone was counted a single time. This chain connects TRBV24-1 to TRBJ1-3, with D possibly being TRBD1 (5 bases). Trimming took off 10 bases at V and 0 bases at J, with 15 bases between the two ends. This CDR3 region has 15 residues. Germline values: CDR1 KGHDR, CDR2 SFDVKD. The CDR3 loop reads CATSGGSLSGNTIYF. The DNA for the CDR3 is TGTGCCACTTCCGGGGGATCCCTCTCTGGAAACACCATATATTTT.

This sequence joins TRBV7-2 and TRBJ1-5; D is undetermined. In germline, CDR1 is SGHTA, CDR2 FQGNSA. The V and J ends lost 1 base and 8 bases respectively, with 15 bases between them. The CDR3 sequence is 15 residues long. CDR3 DNA sequence: TGTGCCAGCAGCTTAGGCCTCGGAGACGGCGAGCCCCAGCATTTT. It is translated as CASSLGLGDGEPQHF.

The rearrangement uses TRBV7-3 and TRBJ2-1, with TRBD2 as a possible D gene (5 bases). This CDR3 is built from 14 residues. Trimming shortened V by 5 bases and J by 4 bases, and 12 bases separated the two germline ends. The germline V gene encodes CDR1 SGHTA and CDR2 FQGTGA. The CDR3 protein is CASSPGLVYNEQFF. The CDR3 DNA reads TGTGCCAGCAGCCCCGGACTGGTTTACAATGAGCAGTTCTTC.

This clone appeared a few times. The chain is built from TRBV5-1 and TRBJ2-2, with D maybe TRBD2 (6 bases). The CDR3 totals 15 residues. Germline V lookup: CDR1 SGHRS, CDR2 YFSETQ. Trimming pared 0 bases from V and 2 bases from J, leaving 8 bases between. The CDR3 region has the DNA TGCGCCAGCAGCTTGGACGGGAGAAACACCGGGGAGCTGTTTTTT. The encoded protein is CASSLDGRNTGELFF.

This sequence joins TRBV6-4 and TRBJ2-1; 13 positions agree with TRBD2. The CDR3 loop spans 14 amino acids. J was trimmed by 11 bases and V by 4 bases; bases with no gene match: 5. CDR1 and CDR2 (germline): MRHNA, SNTAGT. The CDR3 sequence is CASSAGTSGTKQFF. The DNA of the CDR3 is TGTGCCAGCAGTGCCGGGACTAGCGGGACTAAGCAGTTCTTC.

This clone appeared a single time. The chain joins TRBV29-1 to TRBJ2-3; D perhaps matches TRBD2 (6 bases). The CDR3 is 15 amino acids. The V end was cut by 0 bases, the J end by 5 bases, with 15 bases between. Germline-derived CDR1 and CDR2 are SQVTM and ANQGSEA. This CDR3 reads CSVEDVWGVKDTQYF. CDR3 bases: TGCAGCGTTGAAGATGTATGGGGGGTCAAAGATACGCAGTATTTT.

V gene TRBV5-8 combines with J gene TRBJ2-3; 7 positions match TRBD1. From germline, CDR1 is SGHTS and CDR2 YDEGEE. V was clipped by 6 bases and J by 6 bases; unmatched bases: 10. This CDR3 contains 14 residues. CDR3 sequence (DNA): TGTGCCAGCACCAATGGACAGGTTGGGGATACGCAGTATTTT. Its translation: CASTNGQVGDTQYF.

The chain links TRBV24-1 to TRBJ2-5; the D is unclear. Trimming pared 3 bases from V and 4 bases from J, leaving 5 bases between. The CDR3 runs 12 residues. The germline V gene has CDR1 KGHDR and CDR2 SFDVKD. CDR3 in DNA: TGTGCCACCAGTGATCCCCTAGAGACCCAGTACTTC. As protein: CATSDPLETQYF.

The V gene is TRBV4-1, the J gene TRBJ2-3, with 7 bases identical to TRBD1. The germline V gene encodes CDR1 MGHRA and CDR2 YSYEKL. V was clipped by 1 base and J by 2 bases; unmatched bases: 3. The CDR3 runs 15 residues. The CDR3 nucleotides read TGCGCCAGCAGCCAAGGGGGACAGTTCACAGATACGCAGTATTTT. Its translation is CASSQGGQFTDTQYF.

J is TRBJ2-5 and V is TRBV7-3; TRBD1 might be the D (6 bases). This CDR3 region has 14 residues. V lost 3 bases to trimming and J lost 0 bases, with 8 bases between them. Per the germline V gene, CDR1 is SGHTA and CDR2 is FQGTGA. The CDR3 region is CASSFGTHQETQYF. CDR3 DNA sequence: TGTGCCAGCAGCTTCGGGACACACCAAGAGACCCAGTACTTC.

The chain carries TRBV30 and TRBJ2-5, with 8 bases fitting TRBD1. The CDR3 extends over 15 amino acids. Trimming cost V 0 bases and J 4 bases; bases outside gene matches: 7. From germline, CDR1 is GTSNPN and CDR2 SVGIG (reference sequence). The CDR3 loop is CAWSVGQGVGETQYF. The CDR3 DNA reads as TGTGCCTGGAGTGTCGGACAGGGAGTCGGAGAGACCCAGTACTTC. The variable domain in full, completed from reference TRBV30 and TRBJ2-5, reads SQTIHQWPATLVQPVGSPLSLECTVEGTSNPNLYWYRQAAGRGLQLLFYSVGIGQISSEVPQNLSASRPQDRQFILSSKKLLLSDSGFYLCAWSVGQGVGETQYFGPGTRLLVL.

The chain combines TRBV28 with TRBJ2-7; the match to TRBD2 covers 8 bases. The CDR3 totals 16 residues. CDR1 and CDR2 (germline): MDHEN, SYDVKM. After removal of 2 bases from V and 6 bases from J, the junction contained 12 bases not matched to a gene. The CDR3 reads CASSLRRGSGTLEQYF. CDR3 nucleotide sequence: TGTGCCAGCAGTTTAAGACGAGGTAGCGGGACCCTCGAGCAGTACTTC.

CDR3 amino acids: CASSVVDRTGDEQFF. CDR3 nucleotides: TGTGCCAGCAGCGTAGTCGACCGCACTGGAGATGAGCAGTTCTTC. The rearrangement links TRBV9 to TRBJ2-1; unclear D gene. This CDR3 is 15 amino acids long. The V gene's germline CDR1 is SGDLS and CDR2 YYNGEE. Trimming removed 0 bases at V and 8 bases at J, with 15 bases between.

The rearrangement links TRBV27 to TRBJ2-2; D may be TRBD2 (5 bases). There are 15 residues in the CDR3. Germline CDR1 MNHEY, CDR2 SMNVEV (reference sequence). V was pared by 3 bases and J by 3 bases, with 11 bases between. The CDR3 sequence is CASSLELGDTGELFF. The CDR3 DNA reads TGTGCCAGCAGTTTGGAACTAGGCGACACCGGGGAGCTGTTTTTT.

V gene TRBV3-1 (or the pseudogene TRBV3-2) combines with J gene TRBJ1-3; D possibly corresponds to TRBD1 (6 bases). Trimming stripped 7 bases from V and 0 bases from J, with 16 bases between. There are 16 residues in the CDR3. The germline gives CDR1 LGHDT, CDR2 YNNKEL (reference sequence). The CDR3 protein is CASNLGTTSSGNTIYF. The CDR3, as DNA: TGTGCCAGCAACCTCGGGACAACAAGCTCTGGAAACACCATATATTTT.

The CDR3 loop is CSVSRGSNEQFF. CDR3 coding DNA: TGCAGCGTGTCACGCGGGAGCAATGAGCAGTTCTTC. The V gene is TRBV29-1, the J gene TRBJ2-1; 7 nucleotides match TRBD2. The ends lost 6 bases at V and 6 bases at J; junction bases unmatched: 5. CDR1 and CDR2 (germline): SQVTM, ANQGSEA. The CDR3 extends over 12 amino acids.

The count of this clone is one. V and J are TRBV5-1 and TRBJ1-1; D might be TRBD1 (6 bases). From germline, CDR1 is SGHRS and CDR2 YFSETQ. The CDR3 runs to 16 residues. Trimming left V 0 bases short and J 0 bases short, with 12 bases between. The chain's CDR3 is CASSLAFGQLNTEAFF. The CDR3 nucleotides are TGCGCCAGCAGCTTGGCCTTCGGACAGCTGAACACTGAAGCTTTCTTT.

V is TRBV28 and J is TRBJ2-1; 11 positions agree with TRBD2. In germline, CDR1 is MDHEN, CDR2 SYDVKM. J was trimmed by 5 bases and V by 6 bases; bases with no gene match: 9. This CDR3 is built from 16 residues. CDR3 nucleotides: TGTGCCAGCAGCGAAACTAGCGGGAGAGGTAACAATGAGCAGTTCTTC. Its protein is CASSETSGRGNNEQFF. Variable domain in full (rest from reference TRBV28 and TRBJ2-1): DVKVTQSSRYLVKRTGEKVFLECVQDMDHENMFWYRQDPGLGLRLIYFSYDVKMKEKGDIPEGYSVSREKKERFSLILESASTNQTSMYLCASSETSGRGNNEQFFGPGTRLTVL.

J is TRBJ2-5 and V is TRBV5-1; 10 bases align to TRBD2. Germline V gene data show CDR1 as SGHRS and CDR2 as YFSETQ. This CDR3 contains 16 residues. With V trimmed by 2 bases and J by 3 bases, 7 bases remained unmatched. In DNA, the CDR3 is TGCGCCAGCAGCTTAGCCCGGCTAGCGGGAGAAGAGACCCAGTACTTC. The encoded protein is CASSLARLAGEETQYF.

This sequence joins TRBV4-2 and TRBJ1-6; tentative D call: TRBD1 (5 bases). Germline loops: CDR1 LGHNA, CDR2 YNFKEQ. Trimming cost V 2 bases and J 9 bases, with 11 bases left between them. The CDR3 extends over 14 amino acids. The CDR3 loop reads CASSQQGYSSPLHF. Here the CDR3 DNA reads TGTGCCAGCAGCCAACAGGGATACAGTTCACCCCTCCACTTT.

The genes are TRBV6-6 and TRBJ2-5; D may be TRBD2 (6 bases). In germline, CDR1 is MNHNY, CDR2 SVGAGI (reference sequence). V lost 5 bases to trimming and J lost 2 bases, with 18 bases between them. This CDR3 contains 16 residues. The CDR3 nucleotides are TGTGCCAGCAGTCTAGGACTATCCGGGATGCAAGAGACCCAGTACTTC. Protein product: CASSLGLSGMQETQYF.

The chain uses TRBV19 and TRBJ1-2, with a possible D match to TRBD1 (5 bases). The CDR3 length is 15 residues. The germline V gene encodes CDR1 LNHDA and CDR2 SQIVND (reference sequence). V lost 5 bases and J lost 4, with 17 bases in between. CDR3 region: CASSPLGGSAYGYTF. In DNA form, the CDR3 reads TGTGCCAGTAGTCCCCTCGGGGGGTCGGCCTATGGCTACACCTTC.

V usage is TRBV7-9 and J usage is TRBJ2-1, with no clear D. CDR3 length: 17 residues. The ends were cut back, 5 bases at V and 0 bases at J, with 17 bases in the middle. Germline values: CDR1 SEHNR, CDR2 FQNEAQ (reference sequence). The CDR3 nucleotides are TGTGCCAGCAGCCGATCCCTATCAATGAGCTCCTACAATGAGCAGTTCTTC. Translating it yields CASSRSLSMSSYNEQFF.

The V call is TRBV10-1, the J call TRBJ1-5; D call uncertain. The CDR3 totals 13 residues. V lost 2 bases to trimming and J lost 5 bases, with 7 bases between them. Germline V gene data show CDR1 as WNHNN and CDR2 as SYGVQD (reference sequence). This chain's CDR3 is CASSEMRDQPQHF. CDR3 DNA: TGCGCCAGCAGTGAGATGAGGGATCAGCCCCAGCATTTT.

The DNA of the CDR3 is TGTGCCACCAGTGATGCCACAAGAGGGGGCGGTGGGGCCAACGTCCTGACTTTC. It translates to CATSDATRGGGGANVLTF. This rearrangement joins TRBV24-1 to TRBJ2-6; 7 bases agree with TRBD1. CDR3 length: 18 amino acids. The V gene end was trimmed by 3 bases and the J gene end by 3 bases; junction bases not matched to a gene: 10. Germline lookup yields CDR1 KGHDR and CDR2 SFDVKD.

This clone was found once. The gene calls are TRBV7-9 and TRBJ2-7, with 8 positions matching TRBD2. Germline loops: CDR1 SEHNR, CDR2 FQNEAQ (reference sequence). V lost 1 base and J lost 7; bases outside the gene matches: 18. The CDR3 sequence is 18 residues long. In nucleotides, the CDR3 is TGTGCCAGCAGCTTAGGGGCGAGGCGGGAGGCTCCCTCTCGAGAGCAGTACTTC. Its protein product is CASSLGARREAPSREQYF.

This clone was picked up one time. The V gene is TRBV4-2, the J gene TRBJ2-1; 14 nucleotides match TRBD2. The CDR3 is 17 amino acids. CDR1 is LGHNA and CDR2 is YNFKEQ in the germline V gene. Trimming cost V 0 bases and J 7 bases; bases outside gene matches: 5. The CDR3 DNA reads TGTGCCAGCAGCCAAGACTTGGGGACTAGCGGGAGTAATGAGCAGTTCTTC. This gives the protein CASSQDLGTSGSNEQFF.